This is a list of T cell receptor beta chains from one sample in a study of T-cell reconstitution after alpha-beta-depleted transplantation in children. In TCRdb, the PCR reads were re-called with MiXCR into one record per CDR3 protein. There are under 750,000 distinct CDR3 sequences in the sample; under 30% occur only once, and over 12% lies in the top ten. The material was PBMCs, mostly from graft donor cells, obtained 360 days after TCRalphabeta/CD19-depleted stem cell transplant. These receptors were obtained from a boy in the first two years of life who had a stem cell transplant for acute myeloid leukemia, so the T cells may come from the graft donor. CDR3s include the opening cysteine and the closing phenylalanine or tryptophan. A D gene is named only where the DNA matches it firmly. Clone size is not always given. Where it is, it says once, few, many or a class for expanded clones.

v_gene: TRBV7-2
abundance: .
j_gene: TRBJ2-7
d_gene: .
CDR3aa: CASSPHQGTGYYEQYF
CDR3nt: TGTGCCAGCAGCCCCCATCAGGGAACAGGGTACTACGAGCAGTACTTC

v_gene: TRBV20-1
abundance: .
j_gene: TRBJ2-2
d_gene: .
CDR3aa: CSARPLGGITNTGELFF
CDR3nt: TGCAGTGCTAGACCATTAGGAGGTATTACGAACACCGGGGAGCTGTTTTTT

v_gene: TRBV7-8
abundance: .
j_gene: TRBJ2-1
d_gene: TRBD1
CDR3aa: CASSPGAGQDSSYNEQFF
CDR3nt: TGTGCCAGCAGCCCAGGGGCTGGACAGGACAGCTCCTACAATGAGCAGTTCTTC

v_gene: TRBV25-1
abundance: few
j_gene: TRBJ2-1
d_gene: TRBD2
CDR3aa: CASSELADPYNEQFF
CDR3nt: TGTGCCAGCAGTGAACTAGCGGACCCCTACAATGAGCAGTTCTTC

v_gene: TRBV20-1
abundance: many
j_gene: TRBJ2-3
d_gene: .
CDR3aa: CSARVGGYTDTQYF
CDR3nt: TGCAGTGCTAGAGTCGGGGGTTACACAGATACGCAGTATTTT

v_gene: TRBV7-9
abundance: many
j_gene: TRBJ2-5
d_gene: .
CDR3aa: CASSLQSGQETQYF
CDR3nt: TGTGCCAGCAGCTTACAATCGGGGCAAGAGACCCAGTACTTC

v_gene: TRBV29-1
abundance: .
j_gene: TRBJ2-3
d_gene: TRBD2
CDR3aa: CSVILAGGADTQYF
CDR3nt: TGCAGCGTCATTCTGGCGGGGGGGGCAGATACGCAGTATTTT

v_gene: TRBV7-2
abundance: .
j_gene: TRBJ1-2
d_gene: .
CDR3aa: CASSQTGPSYGYTF
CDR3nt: TGTGCCAGCAGCCAAACAGGGCCTAGCTATGGCTACACCTTC

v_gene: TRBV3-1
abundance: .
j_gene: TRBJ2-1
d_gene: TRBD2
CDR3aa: CASSDYSGGRLDEQFF
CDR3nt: TGTGCCAGCAGCGACTATAGCGGGGGGAGATTGGATGAGCAGTTCTTC

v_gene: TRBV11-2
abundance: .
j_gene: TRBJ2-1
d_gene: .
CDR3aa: CASSVIRGGGSYNEQFF
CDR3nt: TGTGCCAGCAGCGTCATAAGGGGGGGGGGCTCCTACAATGAGCAGTTCTTC

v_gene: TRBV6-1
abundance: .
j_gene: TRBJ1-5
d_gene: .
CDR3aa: CASSPPGGGNSNQPQHF
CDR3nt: TGTGCCAGCAGCCCCCCCGGAGGGGGGAATAGCAATCAGCCCCAGCATTTT

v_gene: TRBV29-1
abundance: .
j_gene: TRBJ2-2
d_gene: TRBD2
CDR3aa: CSVGGSGGGELFF
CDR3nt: TGCAGCGTTGGCGGAAGCGGGGGCGGGGAGCTGTTTTTT

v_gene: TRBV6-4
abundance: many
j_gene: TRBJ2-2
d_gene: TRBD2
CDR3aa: CASSASGGNTGELFF
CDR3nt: TGTGCCAGCAGTGCGAGCGGGGGAAACACCGGGGAGCTGTTTTTT